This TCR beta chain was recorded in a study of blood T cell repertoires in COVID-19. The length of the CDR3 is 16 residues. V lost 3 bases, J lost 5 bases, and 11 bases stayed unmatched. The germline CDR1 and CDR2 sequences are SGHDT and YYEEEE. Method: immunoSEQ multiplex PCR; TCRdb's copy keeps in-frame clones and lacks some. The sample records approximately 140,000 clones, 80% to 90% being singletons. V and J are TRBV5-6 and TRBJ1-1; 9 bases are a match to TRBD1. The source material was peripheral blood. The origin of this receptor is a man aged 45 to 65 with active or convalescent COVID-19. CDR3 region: CASSWWTGTGRTEAFF. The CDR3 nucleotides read TGTGCCAGCAGCTGGTGGACCGGGACAGGGCGTACTGAAGCTTTCTTT.